Shown below are 25 T cell receptor beta chains from a single sample sequenced in a study of blood T cell repertoires in COVID-19 (dated by TCRdb to 2019 to 2021). To prepare the library, the immunoSEQ multiplex PCR assay was applied. Not all clones reach the TCRdb copy of this immuneACCESS table, which keeps in-frame sequences only. Checked studies attribute under half of the gap to unresolved V genes and leave the rest unexplained. A total of tens of thousands of clones appear in this sample, approximately 90% of them only once. Of the sample, 8.3% is held by the ten largest clones. The specimen was peripheral blood. These receptors came from a human donor with active COVID-19. The donor label of this sample is uncertain.

V is TRBV29-1 and J is TRBJ2-3; 9 nucleotides match TRBD1. CDR1 SQVTM and CDR2 ANQGSEA come from the germline V gene. This CDR3 is 16 amino acids long. Trimming at V came to 1 base and at J to 6 bases, leaving 11 bases not matched to a gene. The CDR3 nucleotides are TGCAGCGTTGAAGGCGCCGGGACAGGGATGTTCGATACGCAGTATTTT. Protein: CSVEGAGTGMFDTQYF.

The chain couples TRBV7-2 to TRBJ2-5, with a weak D call TRBD2 (5 bases). CDR1 and CDR2 from the germline V gene are SGHTA and FQGNSA. This CDR3 spans 14 amino acids. Between the trimmed V and J ends, which lost 2 bases and 4 bases, there was a span of 11 bases. The CDR3 sequence is CASSLQVGAETQYF. The CDR3, as DNA: TGTGCCAGCAGCTTACAAGTGGGAGCAGAGACCCAGTACTTC.

The chain uses TRBV6-2 or TRBV6-3 and TRBJ2-7; the match to TRBD1 covers 9 bases. This CDR3 is 17 amino acids long. Trimming took 2 bases from V and 7 from J; bases not matched to a gene: 15. Germline V CDR1 and CDR2: MNHEY, SVGEGT. The CDR3 DNA sequence: TGTGCCAGCAGTTACGAAAGGACAGGGGTCCGTTTCACGGAGCAGTACTTC. Its protein product is CASSYERTGVRFTEQYF.

The J gene is TRBJ2-5, the V gene TRBV7-8; perhaps TRBD2 as D (5 bases). Trimming left V 1 base short and J 6 bases short, with 15 bases between. Germline-derived CDR1 and CDR2 are SGHVS and FQNEAQ. The CDR3 totals 15 residues. The CDR3 sequence is CASSLEEDSLQTQYF. In DNA, the CDR3 is TGTGCCAGCAGCTTAGAGGAGGATAGTCTGCAGACCCAGTACTTC.

V is TRBV20-1 and J is TRBJ1-2; TRBD1 is a possible D gene (5 bases). Germline values: CDR1 DFQATT, CDR2 SNEGSKA (reference sequence). Trimming stripped 3 bases from V and 6 bases from J, with 14 bases between. This CDR3 region has 13 residues. The CDR3 loop reads CSASIQGKNGYTF. The CDR3 DNA is TGCAGTGCTAGTATTCAGGGCAAGAATGGCTACACCTTC.

The V call is TRBV4-1, the J call TRBJ2-1; 9 positions match TRBD2. This CDR3 contains 16 residues. Germline V gene data show CDR1 as MGHRA and CDR2 as YSYEKL. Trimming cost V 0 bases and J 8 bases; bases outside gene matches: 8. CDR3 in DNA: TGCGCCAGCAGCCAAGATCCGGTAGCGGGGGCGTATGAGCAGTTCTTC. It is translated as CASSQDPVAGAYEQFF.

The rearrangement joins TRBV3-1 (or the pseudogene TRBV3-2) to TRBJ1-2; D remains unclear. This CDR3 contains 14 residues. V was clipped by 0 bases and J by 2 bases, with 7 bases between them. The germline V gene has CDR1 LGHDT and CDR2 YNNKEL (reference sequence). This CDR3 is CASSQDRLNYGYTF. The CDR3 nucleotides are TGTGCCAGCAGCCAAGACAGACTAAACTATGGCTACACCTTC.

This clone was seen only once. The V call is TRBV6-2 or TRBV6-3, the J call TRBJ1-1; tentative D call: TRBD1 (6 bases). Germline V gives CDR1 MNHEY, CDR2 SVGEGT. The CDR3 length is 14 residues. V was trimmed by 4 bases and J by 4 bases, leaving 13 bases between them. The CDR3 here is CASSLGGASTEAFF. The CDR3 DNA sequence: TGTGCCAGCAGTTTGGGGGGGGCCAGCACTGAAGCTTTCTTT.

The chain has TRBV21-1 and TRBJ2-3; TRBD2, the D gene given by the table, was not confirmed from the DNA. TRBV21-1 is a recognized pseudogene. The CDR3 contains 17 residues. CDR3 amino acids: CASSKSRLAGGSGTQYF. CDR3 DNA sequence: TGTGCCAGCAGCAAAAGCAGACTAGCGGGAGGTAGTGGTACGCAGTATTTT.

The chain joins TRBV11-2 to TRBJ2-3, with a tentative D call TRBD1 (5 bases). The germline gives CDR1 SGHAT, CDR2 FQNNGV. V lost 1 base, J lost 4 bases, and 12 bases lay in between. The CDR3 loop spans 15 amino acids. The CDR3 DNA follows: TGTGCCAGCAGCTTAGGGGGCCGCCGCGCAGATACGCAGTATTTT. Protein sequence: CASSLGGRRADTQYF.

The rearrangement joins TRBV7-9 to TRBJ2-6, with 8 bases fitting TRBD2. Germline V gene data show CDR1 as SEHNR and CDR2 as FQNEAQ (reference sequence). V gave up 0 bases and J gave up 13 bases; unmatched junction bases: 8. This CDR3 is built from 15 residues. The CDR3 reads CASSLALGLVGVLTF. CDR3 bases: TGTGCCAGCAGCTTAGCCTTGGGACTAGTGGGTGTCCTGACTTTC.

CDR3 sequence reads: CASRLLRAGAGEQFF. CDR3 nucleotides: TGTGCCAGCAGACTCCTCCGAGCGGGAGCCGGTGAGCAGTTCTTC. J is TRBJ2-1 and V is TRBV6-5; 8 bases line up with TRBD2. Per germline, CDR1 MNHEY and CDR2 SVGAGI. Germline trimming cut 6 bases from V and 9 bases from J; bases unmatched to any gene: 13. The CDR3 loop spans 15 amino acids.

This clone was detected once. The rearrangement links TRBV28 to TRBJ1-1, with D perhaps matching TRBD1 (6 bases). In germline, CDR1 is MDHEN, CDR2 SYDVKM. The CDR3 consists of 13 residues. V was cut by 4 bases and J by 6 bases, with 12 bases left in between. Here the CDR3 reads CASSSDRSAEAFF. CDR3 DNA: TGTGCCAGCAGTTCAGACAGGTCCGCTGAAGCTTTCTTT.

The chain uses TRBV28 and TRBJ1-1; possibly TRBD1 for D (5 bases). CDR1 is MDHEN, CDR2 SYDVKM, per germline. This CDR3 is 15 amino acids long. The V end lost 6 bases, the J end lost 6 bases, and 20 bases lay between the germline ends. CDR3 in amino acids: CASSSEQAGPSEAFF. CDR3 DNA sequence: TGTGCCAGCAGCTCCGAACAGGCTGGCCCCTCTGAAGCTTTCTTT.

V gene TRBV5-5 combines with J gene TRBJ1-2; D is perhaps TRBD1 (6 bases). The V and J ends lost 4 bases and 8 bases respectively, with 24 bases between them. Germline CDR1 and CDR2: SGHKS and YYEKEE (reference sequence). This CDR3 region has 16 residues. This CDR3 reads CASSPGVGEGGHGYTF. CDR3 sequence (DNA): TGTGCCAGCAGCCCTGGGGTAGGAGAAGGGGGTCACGGCTACACCTTC.

V and J are TRBV7-3 and TRBJ2-1, with 7 bases matching TRBD2. After removal of 1 base from V and 7 bases from J, the junction contained 22 bases not matched to a gene. The CDR3 runs 20 residues. CDR1 SGHTA and CDR2 FQGTGA come from the germline V gene. CDR3 residues: CASSLIQWASGSVLPNEQFF. CDR3 sequence (DNA): TGTGCCAGCAGCTTAATTCAGTGGGCTAGCGGAAGTGTTCTTCCTAATGAGCAGTTCTTC.

This chain joins TRBV5-4 and TRBJ1-1; the D gene is possibly TRBD1 (6 bases). There are 13 residues in the CDR3. The germline CDR1 and CDR2 sequences are SGHNT and YYREEE (reference sequence). V was pared by 2 bases and J by 5 bases, with 10 bases between. The CDR3 here is CASSLQGGTEAFF. In DNA form, the CDR3 reads TGTGCCAGCAGCTTACAGGGTGGGACTGAAGCTTTCTTT. Drawing the rest from reference TRBV5-4 and TRBJ1-1, the complete variable domain is ETGVTQSPTHLIKTRGQQVTLRCSSQSGHNTVSWYQQALGQGPQFIFQYYREEENGRGNFPPRFSGLQFPNYSSELNVNALELDDSALYLCASSLQGGTEAFFGQGTRLTVV.

This chain joins TRBV4-1 and TRBJ2-7; 8 bases are shared with TRBD1. Germline loops: CDR1 MGHRA, CDR2 YSYEKL. Trimming took 3 bases from V and 5 from J; bases not matched to a gene: 6. The CDR3 is 14 residues long. CDR3 in DNA: TGCGCCAGCAGCCATCCCGACAGGGGCGACGAGCAGTACTTC. Its translation: CASSHPDRGDEQYF.

This chain links TRBV19 with TRBJ2-1; 10 bases line up with TRBD2. Germline V gene sequence: CDR1 LNHDA, CDR2 SQIVND (reference sequence). The CDR3 is 15 amino acids. The J segment lost 4 bases and the V segment lost 6 bases, leaving 6 bases of the junction unmatched. The CDR3, as DNA: TGTGCCAGTAGGCCACTAGCGGGAAGGTACAATGAGCAGTTCTTC. The encoded protein is CASRPLAGRYNEQFF.

V is TRBV27 and J is TRBJ2-2; 10 bases line up with TRBD1. This CDR3 has 15 residues. Germline CDR1 and CDR2: MNHEY and SMNVEV (reference sequence). V was pared by 6 bases and J by 7 bases, with 8 bases of the junction left unmatched. CDR3 sequence: CASREGTGVFGELFF. The CDR3 coding sequence is TGTGCCAGCAGGGAAGGGACAGGGGTGTTCGGGGAGCTGTTTTTT.

The DNA of the CDR3 is TGTGCCAGCAGAGAACTAAAGGGCGGGGGCTACGAGCAGTACTTC. Its protein is CASRELKGGGYEQYF. The chain joins TRBV27 to TRBJ2-7; TRBD2 matches 7 bases. Germline assignment: CDR1 MNHEY and CDR2 SMNVEV (reference sequence). V dropped 6 bases and J dropped 3; count of bases not matched to a gene: 11. CDR3 length: 15 residues.

The chain is built from TRBV7-2 and TRBJ2-7; D may be TRBD2 (5 bases). V gave up 4 bases and J gave up 2 bases, with 18 bases separating them. CDR3 length equals 16 residues. In germline, CDR1 is SGHTA, CDR2 FQGNSA. Here the CDR3 reads CASSSELSGWAYEQYF. The CDR3 DNA sequence: TGTGCCAGCAGCTCTGAACTAAGCGGATGGGCCTACGAGCAGTACTTC.

Only a few counts were recorded for this clone. This chain joins TRBV7-2 and TRBJ1-5, with TRBD1 matching over 7 bases. V was clipped by 1 base and J by 6 bases; unmatched bases: 6. CDR3 length: 15 amino acids. CDR1 and CDR2 from the germline V gene are SGHTA and FQGNSA. CDR3 amino acids: CASSLGTGESQPQHF. The CDR3 DNA is TGTGCCAGCAGCTTAGGAACAGGGGAAAGTCAGCCCCAGCATTTT.

The chain employs TRBV27 and TRBJ2-1; 7 bases agree with TRBD2. The junction had 2 bases not matched to a gene; V was cut back by 7 bases and J by 2 bases. CDR3 size: 13 residues. Germline-derived CDR1 and CDR2 are MNHEY and SMNVEV (reference sequence). The CDR3 loop is CASMRGTYNEQFF. CDR3 coding DNA: TGTGCCAGCATGCGGGGGACCTACAATGAGCAGTTCTTC.

The chain carries TRBV4-3 and TRBJ1-5, with 8 bases matching TRBD1. V trimming: 0 bases; J trimming: 6 bases; junction bases outside the gene matches: 4. The CDR3 has 15 amino acids. CDR1 and CDR2 (germline): LGHNA, YSLEER. The CDR3 nucleotides read TGCGCCAGCAGCCAAGATACGGACAGGGCTCAGCCCCAGCATTTT. This translates into CASSQDTDRAQPQHF.